What follows describes a single TCR beta chain. No antigen is known for it. The entry originates in a study of beta chain features in type 1 diabetes. The study, taken as a whole, reports: All four CD4+ subsets from Type 1 diabetes patients carried moderately but significantly shorter TCRB CDR3s.

Expressed TCRB transcripts were sequenced after all isolated RNA was converted to cDNA. Naive, central memory and regulatory T cell samples averaged roughly 4 million reads. Clones were sequenced by immunoSEQ multiplex PCR, and TCRdb holds only the in-frame ones, with some missing. Altogether around 500,000 clones are present, more than 9.5% being singletons, with the ten largest covering more than 0.045%. Specimen: naive CD4+ T cells from blood. The clonotype originates from a woman aged 18-35 years in good health.

Here the CDR3 reads CASWRGTPTGELFF. The CDR3 bases are TGTGCCAGCTGGCGGGGGACCCCGACCGGGGAGCTGTTTTTT. The gene calls are TRBV27 and TRBJ2-2, with 7 positions matching TRBD2. Germline V lookup: CDR1 MNHEY, CDR2 SMNVEV (reference sequence). This CDR3 region has 14 residues. Trimming at V came to 8 bases and at J to 5 bases, leaving 8 bases not matched to a gene.